The 29 T cell receptor beta chains in this list originate from one sample, sequenced in a study of blood T cell repertoires in COVID-19 (dated by TCRdb to about 2020). The library was prepared using the immunoSEQ multiplex PCR assay. What TCRdb holds here is the immuneACCESS table cut down to in-frame rearrangements. Part of the clones is not present; checked against another copy, under half of the missing clones reflect an unresolved V gene, and the others are unexplained. For this sample the table gives 130,000 or so clones, of which about 86% were detected only once. Less than 2.5% of the sample is in the top ten clones. The sample consisted of peripheral blood. All receptors come from a woman aged 50 to 60 with acute or convalescent COVID-19.

V and J are TRBV6-5 and TRBJ2-2; weak D call: TRBD1 (6 bases). CDR3 size: 15 residues. V gave up 5 bases and J gave up 5 bases, with 15 bases separating them. Germline V CDR1 and CDR2: MNHEY, SVGAGI. CDR3 bases: TGTGCCAGCAGTCTTGGACAGCCGTTGACCGGGGAGCTGTTTTTT. Translation gives CASSLGQPLTGELFF.

The chain couples TRBV29-1 to TRBJ2-5, with 9 nucleotides matching TRBD1. Germline trimming cut 6 bases from V and 5 bases from J; bases unmatched to any gene: 4. CDR3 length: 12 residues. Germline CDR1 SQVTM, CDR2 ANQGSEA. The CDR3 DNA reads TGCAGCGTCTTACAGGGGGCTGAGACCCAGTACTTC. This sequence encodes CSVLQGAETQYF. Combining the CDR3 with reference TRBV29-1 and TRBJ2-5 gives the whole variable domain SAVISQKPSRDICQRGTSLTIQCQVDSQVTMMFWYRQQPGQSLTLIATANQGSEATYESGFVIDKFPISRPNLTFSTLTVSNMSPEDSSIYLCSVLQGAETQYFGPGTRLLVL.

The chain recombines TRBV11-3 with TRBJ2-3; D unresolved. Trimming stripped 4 bases from V and 3 bases from J, with 8 bases between. Germline loops: CDR1 SGHNT, CDR2 YENEEA. This CDR3 region has 13 residues. The CDR3 DNA sequence: TGTGCCAGCAGCTCCGGTAGTACAGATACGCAGTATTTT. It codes for CASSSGSTDTQYF.

V and J are TRBV30 and TRBJ1-6, with 8 bases aligning to TRBD1. Trimming cost V 2 bases and J 3 bases; bases outside gene matches: 6. The germline CDR1 and CDR2 sequences are GTSNPN and SVGIG (reference sequence). The CDR3 length is 16 residues. The DNA for the CDR3 is TGTGCCTGGAGTCAAATAGACAGGGGCTATAATTCACCCCTCCACTTT. This sequence encodes CAWSQIDRGYNSPLHF. The whole variable domain, filled in from reference TRBV30 and TRBJ1-6, reads SQTIHQWPATLVQPVGSPLSLECTVEGTSNPNLYWYRQAAGRGLQLLFYSVGIGQISSEVPQNLSASRPQDRQFILSSKKLLLSDSGFYLCAWSQIDRGYNSPLHFGNGTRLTVT.

This chain uses TRBV30 with TRBJ1-3, with D hard to call. V lost 3 bases to trimming and J lost 9 bases, with 6 bases between them. The CDR3 runs to 10 residues. CDR1 and CDR2 from the germline V gene are GTSNPN and SVGIG (reference sequence). Here the CDR3 reads CAWSAATIYF. CDR3 nucleotides: TGTGCCTGGAGCGCGGCCACCATATATTTT.

The chain recombines TRBV6-5 with TRBJ2-5, with TRBD2 identical over 7 bases. The junction had 8 bases not matched to a gene; V was cut back by 7 bases and J by 6 bases. This CDR3 is built from 13 residues. Germline V CDR1 and CDR2: MNHEY, SVGAGI. The CDR3 spells CASTRGGLQTQYF. The CDR3 DNA reads as TGTGCCAGCACTAGGGGAGGGCTCCAGACCCAGTACTTC.

The chain recombines TRBV6-6 with TRBJ2-7; possibly TRBD2 for D (6 bases). Germline V CDR1 and CDR2: MNHNY, SVGAGI (reference sequence). Trimming took off 6 bases at V and 3 bases at J, with 15 bases between the two ends. CDR3 length: 14 residues. The CDR3 sequence: CASRIRDGGYEQYF. Here the CDR3 DNA reads TGTGCCAGCAGGATCCGGGACGGGGGCTACGAGCAGTACTTC.

This chain joins TRBV5-1 and TRBJ1-4, with 7 bases fitting TRBD1. V lost 1 base, J lost 7 bases, and 1 base stayed unmatched. CDR3 size: 13 residues. CDR1 and CDR2 (germline): SGHRS, YFSETQ. The CDR3 DNA reads TGCGCCAGCAGCTTGAACAGGGGTGAAAAACTGTTTTTT. It translates to CASSLNRGEKLFF.

The rearrangement uses TRBV6-5 and TRBJ2-1, with TRBD1 as a possible D gene (5 bases). The V gene lost 7 bases and the J gene lost 5 bases, with 18 bases spanning the gap. This CDR3 spans 15 amino acids. Germline assignment: CDR1 MNHEY and CDR2 SVGAGI. The CDR3 reads CASKGVRAGDNEQFF. As DNA, the CDR3 is TGTGCCAGCAAAGGGGTAAGGGCCGGAGACAATGAGCAGTTCTTC.

The chain uses TRBV4-3 and TRBJ1-2; no firm D call. This CDR3 comprises 13 residues. Germline V lookup: CDR1 LGHNA, CDR2 YSLEER. V was clipped by 2 bases and J by 4 bases, with 8 bases between them. In DNA, the CDR3 is TGCGCCAGCAGCCAATCGGTCACCTATGGCTACACCTTC. Its protein is CASSQSVTYGYTF.

The J gene is TRBJ2-3, the V gene TRBV2; possible D gene TRBD1, 5 bases. CDR1 and CDR2 from the germline V gene are SNHLY and FYNNEI. With 4 bases removed from V and 7 bases from J, the gap between germline ends came to 15 bases. This CDR3 comprises 14 residues. The CDR3 coding sequence is TGTGCCAGCAGTGCAGGCGCCCCAGGGAATACGCAGTATTTT. Translation: CASSAGAPGNTQYF.

V is TRBV30 and J is TRBJ1-1; D call uncertain. The CDR3 contains 13 residues. Trimming cost V 1 base and J 4 bases, with 10 bases left between them. CDR1 is GTSNPN, CDR2 SVGIG, per germline (reference sequence). DNA of the CDR3: TGTGCCTGGAGTGCCCACTCGAGCACTGAAGCTTTCTTT. Its translation: CAWSAHSSTEAFF.

This clone has just one count. This chain links TRBV6-1 with TRBJ1-4; D is unresolved. The CDR3 has 16 residues. CDR1 MNHNS and CDR2 SASEGT come from the germline V gene. The V and J ends lost 2 bases and 0 bases respectively, with 10 bases between them. CDR3 residues: CASSELAGATNEKLFF. Here the CDR3 DNA reads TGTGCCAGCAGTGAACTCGCGGGAGCAACTAATGAAAAACTGTTTTTT.

The chain has TRBV10-3 and TRBJ1-1; D is perhaps TRBD1 (6 bases). The CDR3 loop spans 13 amino acids. Trimming removed 7 bases at V and 0 bases at J, with 9 bases between. Germline V CDR1 and CDR2: ENHRY, SYGVKD. CDR3 DNA sequence: TGTGCCATCAAAGGACAGCTGAACACTGAAGCTTTCTTT. Translation gives CAIKGQLNTEAFF.

This rearrangement joins TRBV27 to TRBJ1-2; no clear D gene. Per germline, CDR1 MNHEY and CDR2 SMNVEV (reference sequence). The CDR3 totals 13 residues. V lost 3 bases and J 5 bases, leaving 10 bases between the germline ends. The CDR3 DNA sequence: TGTGCCAGCAGTTTCGGAGGGAGGTATGGCTACACCTTC. Translated: CASSFGGRYGYTF.

J is TRBJ2-7 and V is TRBV10-2, with TRBD2 matching 14 bases. Germline V gives CDR1 WSHSY, CDR2 SAAADI. The V segment lost 6 bases and the J segment 1 base; nucleotides outside the gene matches: 11. The CDR3 loop spans 18 amino acids. CDR3 bases: TGCGCCAGCAGACCGGGACTAGCGGGAGTGTACGCTTCCTACGAGCAGTACTTC. It translates to CASRPGLAGVYASYEQYF.

This rearrangement joins TRBV30 to TRBJ1-2, with D possibly matching TRBD1 (5 bases). The CDR3 contains 15 residues. Germline CDR1 GTSNPN, CDR2 SVGIG (reference sequence). Trimming removed 4 bases from V and 4 bases from J, with 19 bases in between. Written as DNA, the CDR3 is TGTGCCTGGACCTCGACGGGGGATGGGTTCTATGGCTACACCTTC. Translation gives CAWTSTGDGFYGYTF.

V and J are TRBV29-1 and TRBJ2-3, with 16 bases matching TRBD2. This CDR3 has 15 amino acids. CDR1 SQVTM and CDR2 ANQGSEA come from the germline V gene. With 5 bases clipped from V and 5 bases from J, the junction kept 4 bases outside the gene matches. The CDR3, as DNA: TGCAGCGTTACCGGGACTAGCGGGAGGGGAGATACGCAGTATTTT. Its translation is CSVTGTSGRGDTQYF.

This clone was seen a handful of times. This chain connects TRBV24-1 to TRBJ2-7; tentative D call: TRBD2 (5 bases). Per the germline V gene, CDR1 is KGHDR and CDR2 is SFDVKD. Trimming cost V 5 bases and J 4 bases, with 11 bases left between them. The length of the CDR3 is 13 residues. The chain's CDR3 is CATSGAPGYEQYF. As DNA, the CDR3 is TGTGCCACCAGTGGGGCCCCGGGGTACGAGCAGTACTTC.

The rearrangement uses TRBV9 and TRBJ1-6; D might be TRBD1 (5 bases). The V end lost 0 bases, the J end lost 7 bases, and 14 bases lay between the germline ends. The CDR3 totals 16 residues. Germline CDR1 reads SGDLS; CDR2 reads YYNGEE. CDR3 nucleotide sequence: TGTGCCAGCAGCGTAGACTCCGGGGCGGGGAATTCACCCCTCCACTTT. It yields the protein CASSVDSGAGNSPLHF.

J is TRBJ2-7 and V is TRBV23-1, with no clear D. TRBV23-1 is filed as an ORF, its function uncertain. The CDR3 covers 15 residues. Trimming took off 0 bases at V and 2 bases at J, with 11 bases between the two ends. CDR3 protein: CASSQSSTLAYEQYF. Written as DNA, the CDR3 is TGCGCCAGCAGTCAATCGTCCACTCTCGCCTACGAGCAGTACTTC.

The chain employs TRBV18 and TRBJ2-1; the match to TRBD2 covers 7 bases. CDR1 is KGHSH, CDR2 LQKENI, per germline. V lost 8 bases, J lost 1 base, and 2 bases stayed unmatched. The CDR3 covers 13 residues. In nucleotides, the CDR3 is TGTGCCAGCGGGGGGGGTTCCTACAATGAGCAGTTCTTC. Protein sequence: CASGGGSYNEQFF.

The chain carries TRBV11-3 and TRBJ2-1; D might be TRBD1 (6 bases). V shed 4 bases and J shed 6 bases, with 13 bases lying between them. The CDR3 contains 14 residues. Germline V gives CDR1 SGHNT, CDR2 YENEEA. This CDR3 is CASSWGRSSNEQFF. CDR3 sequence (DNA): TGTGCCAGCAGCTGGGGGCGTAGCAGCAATGAGCAGTTCTTC.

The V and J genes are TRBV9 and TRBJ1-4; 9 bases line up with TRBD1. Unmatched junction bases numbered 5, after V lost 3 bases and J lost 5 bases. CDR1 is SGDLS and CDR2 is YYNGEE in the germline V gene. The CDR3 runs to 15 residues. The DNA for the CDR3 is TGTGCCAGCAGCGGATCCGGGACAGGGAATGAAAAACTGTTTTTT. It translates to CASSGSGTGNEKLFF.

This rearrangement joins TRBV18 to TRBJ1-5; no reliable D call. The CDR3 spans 13 residues. With 2 bases removed from V and 6 bases from J, the gap between germline ends came to 8 bases. Germline V CDR1 and CDR2: KGHSH, LQKENI. The CDR3 is CASSPTGGQPQHF. The CDR3 bases are TGTGCCAGCTCACCAACGGGAGGTCAGCCCCAGCATTTT.

This chain uses TRBV5-4 with TRBJ1-1, with 7 bases that match TRBD1. CDR1 SGHNT and CDR2 YYREEE come from the germline V gene (reference sequence). Germline trimming cut 4 bases from V and 1 base from J; bases unmatched to any gene: 10. The CDR3 spans 16 residues. Here the CDR3 reads CASSPSIDRANTEAFF. In DNA, the CDR3 is TGTGCCAGCAGCCCTTCGATCGACAGGGCGAACACTGAAGCTTTCTTT.

The gene calls are TRBV6-5 and TRBJ2-7, with D possibly TRBD1 on 6 matching bases. The V gene lost 4 bases and the J gene lost 2 bases, with 18 bases spanning the gap. Germline assignment: CDR1 MNHEY and CDR2 SVGAGI. The CDR3 covers 16 residues. CDR3 sequence (DNA): TGTGCCAGCAGTTGGACAGACCCAGGGATACCCTACGAGCAGTACTTC. It yields the protein CASSWTDPGIPYEQYF.

The chain carries TRBV7-2 and TRBJ2-2; a possible D gene is TRBD2 (6 bases). Trimming took 3 bases from V and 1 from J, leaving 9 bases between them. Germline-derived CDR1 and CDR2 are SGHTA and FQGNSA. CDR3 size: 15 residues. In nucleotides, the CDR3 is TGTGCCAGCAGCTTGGCGGGATTGAACACCGGGGAGCTGTTTTTT. It is translated as CASSLAGLNTGELFF.

This clone has a single count. This rearrangement joins TRBV13 to TRBJ1-3, with a possible D match to TRBD1 (6 bases). The CDR3 runs to 14 residues. CDR1 and CDR2 from the germline V gene are PRHDT and FYEKMQ (reference sequence). V was trimmed by 0 bases and J by 4 bases, leaving 7 bases between them. The CDR3 is CASSLGGQGNTIYF. CDR3 bases: TGTGCCAGCAGCTTAGGCGGACAGGGAAACACCATATATTTT.